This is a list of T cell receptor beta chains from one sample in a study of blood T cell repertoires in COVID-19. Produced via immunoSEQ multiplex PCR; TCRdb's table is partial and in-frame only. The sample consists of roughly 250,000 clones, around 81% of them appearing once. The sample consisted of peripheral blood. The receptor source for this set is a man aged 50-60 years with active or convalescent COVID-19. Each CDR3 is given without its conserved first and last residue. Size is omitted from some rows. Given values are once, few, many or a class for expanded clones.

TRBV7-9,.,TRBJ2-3,ATPGIGGGTDTQY
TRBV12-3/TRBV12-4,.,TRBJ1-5,ATQGTSNQPQH
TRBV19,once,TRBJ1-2,ASSMSRGLGYT
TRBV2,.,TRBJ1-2,ASSLTARNYGYT
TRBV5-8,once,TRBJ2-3,ASSYPMTPGSSTQY
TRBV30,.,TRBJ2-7,AWSTGWEQY
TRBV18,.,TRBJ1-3,ASSPEGSGNTIY
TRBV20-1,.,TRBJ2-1,SASAGGLSEQF
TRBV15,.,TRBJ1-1,ATRGTGRARTEAF
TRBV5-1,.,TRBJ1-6,ASTEQGSSYNSPLH
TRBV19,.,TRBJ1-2,ASSMRGPGYT
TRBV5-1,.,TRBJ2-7,ASSSGDSLYEQY
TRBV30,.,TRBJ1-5,ASGQGLGQPQH
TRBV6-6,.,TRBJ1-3,ASSRGSSGNTIY
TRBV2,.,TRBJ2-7,ASQLAGGYEQY
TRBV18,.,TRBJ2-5,ASSQIGTQETQY
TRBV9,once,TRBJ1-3,ASSAGEGSGNTIY
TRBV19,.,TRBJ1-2,ASSMSGRDGYT
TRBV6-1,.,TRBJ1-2,ASSEARGLSGYT
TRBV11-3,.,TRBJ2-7,ASSLSGTGLGEQY
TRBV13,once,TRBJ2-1,ASSSAREQF
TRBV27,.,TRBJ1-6,ASSPDRDNSPLH
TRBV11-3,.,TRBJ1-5,ATRDRANDSNQPQH
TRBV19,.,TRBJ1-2,ASSITGAASSGYT
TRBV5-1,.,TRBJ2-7,ASSPRVVRESSYEQY
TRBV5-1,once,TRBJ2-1,ASSPKTDLYNEQF
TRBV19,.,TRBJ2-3,ASSIAGWRTDTQY
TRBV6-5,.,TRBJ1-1,ASSTRRANTEAF
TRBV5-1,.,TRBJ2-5,ASSRGQGKETQY
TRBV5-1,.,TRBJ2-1,ASTPGTGGRDEQF
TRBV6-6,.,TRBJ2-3,ASSSRDIDSTDTQY
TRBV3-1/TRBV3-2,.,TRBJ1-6,ASSQTRGQNNSPLH
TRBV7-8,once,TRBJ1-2,ASSLPGTGYGYT
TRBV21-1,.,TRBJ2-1,ASPRGTRGFRHVYNEQF
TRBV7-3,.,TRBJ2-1,ASSLTPSQTGTYNEQF
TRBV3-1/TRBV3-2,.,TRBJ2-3,ASSHGGGTDTQY
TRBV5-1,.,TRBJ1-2,ASSPVKGYGYT
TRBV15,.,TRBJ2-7,ATSFGQRTNYEQY
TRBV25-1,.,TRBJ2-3,VRGSSTDTQY
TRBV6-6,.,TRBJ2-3,ASSLRTPSTDTQY
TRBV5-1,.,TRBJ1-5,ASRERTGGNQPQH
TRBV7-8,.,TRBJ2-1,ASSALGSGGLSYNEQF
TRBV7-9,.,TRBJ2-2,ASSVSGTGGGELF
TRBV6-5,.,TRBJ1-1,ASSPQGKNTEAF
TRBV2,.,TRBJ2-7,ASSERQGSYEQY